A single TCR beta chain is shown here with its context. Trimming removed 4 bases from V and 6 bases from J; junction bases left unmatched: 15. This CDR3 spans 17 amino acids. Germline V gives CDR1 SGHVS, CDR2 FQNEAQ. This sample stems from a study of T cells after yellow fever vaccination. TCRdb fed the 5' RACE reads into MiXCR, producing one record per CDR3 protein. The data hold about 50,000 distinct CDR3 sequences, with approximately 6% observed a single time. This sequence was found in a man between 18 and 29 years old who received the YFV17D yellow fever vaccine. This material consisted of PBMCs, either bulk or a sorted T-cell subset (CD4+, CD8+, memory, or dextramer-sorted; not recorded which), taken on the day of the yellow fever booster vaccination. The genes are TRBV7-8 and TRBJ2-3; TRBD2 matches at 8 bases. CDR3 in amino acids: CASSSTAGTGGEDTQYF. CDR3 DNA: TGTGCCAGCAGCTCGACGGCGGGCACGGGAGGGGAGGATACGCAGTATTTT. Supplemented by reference TRBV7-8 and TRBJ2-3, the full variable domain reads GAGVSQSPRYKVAKRGQDVALRCDPISGHVSLFWYQQALGQGPEFLTYFQNEAQLDKSGLPSDRFFAERPEGSVSTLKIQRTQQEDSAVYLCASSSTAGTGGEDTQYFGPGTRLTVL.